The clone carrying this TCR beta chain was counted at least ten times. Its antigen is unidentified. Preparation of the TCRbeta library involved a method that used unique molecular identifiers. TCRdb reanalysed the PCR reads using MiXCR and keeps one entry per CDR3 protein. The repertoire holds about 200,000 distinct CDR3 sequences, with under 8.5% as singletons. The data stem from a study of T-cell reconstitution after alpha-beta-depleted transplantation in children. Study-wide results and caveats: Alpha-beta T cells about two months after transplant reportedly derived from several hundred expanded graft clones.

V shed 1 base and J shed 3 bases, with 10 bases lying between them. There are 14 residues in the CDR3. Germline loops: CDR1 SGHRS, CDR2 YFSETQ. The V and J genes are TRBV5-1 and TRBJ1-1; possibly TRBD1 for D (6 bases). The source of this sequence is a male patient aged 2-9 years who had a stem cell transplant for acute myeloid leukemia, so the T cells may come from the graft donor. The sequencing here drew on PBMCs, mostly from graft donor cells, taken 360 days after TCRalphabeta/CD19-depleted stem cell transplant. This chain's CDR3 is CASSLWGPDTEAFF. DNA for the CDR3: TGCGCCAGCAGCTTGTGGGGGCCGGACACTGAAGCTTTCTTT.